The clone carrying this TCR beta chain came up a few times. Its antigen is not known. With no exceptions, donors were healthy Caucasians. The data originate from a study of identical twins. The ends were cut back, 3 bases at V and 8 bases at J, with 18 bases in the middle. CDR3 length: 15 residues. The V gene's germline CDR1 is SGHRS and CDR2 YFSETQ. TCRdb used MiXCR to reprocess the 5' RACE reads, holding one entry per CDR3 protein. The sample gives about 530,000 distinct CDR3 sequences, around 20% of which show up once; about 0.48% is in the top ten. Study-level points and caveats: Rather than following the same donors, the conclusions depended on cross-sectional statistical analysis.

These data were also filed under a second study, of yellow fever vaccine responses in identical twins.

This chain joins TRBV5-1 and TRBJ2-1, with D perhaps TRBD1 or TRBD2 (5 bases each). Sequences were obtained from CD4+ T cells sorted from blood. The source of this sequence is a woman aged 18 to 35 in good health. The DNA for the CDR3 is TGCGCCAGCAGCTCCCGACCTGGGGGTTTGGATGAGCAGTTCTTC. Its translation is CASSSRPGGLDEQFF.